This TCR beta chain is from a study of cytomegalovirus exposure and HLA in healthy donors. The study's findings and limits: As a later analysis revealed, the rate of TCR association differed by HLA locus, with DRB1 most and HLA-C fewest. Some TCR beta chains (roughly 160 of them) were listed as cytomegalovirus-associated. Presence/absence analyses supposed approximately even sequencing depth among donors. Earlier results showed most TCR beta V segments being productive about 87% or about 30% of the time.

The CDR3 totals 12 residues. Germline values: CDR1 MNHNY, CDR2 SVGAGI (reference sequence). The V end lost 5 bases, the J end lost 6 bases, and 10 bases lay between the germline ends. This PCR relied on a set of 60 Vbeta primers and 13 Jbeta primers. Using immunoSEQ multiplex PCR, the repertoire was profiled, and TCRdb retains in-frame clones only, with some absent. This table holds 140,000 to 150,000 clones, around 79% found once. Of note for this clone: The antigen remains unidentified.

The sequence was collected from a male donor in good health and CMV-seronegative. The rearrangement links TRBV6-6 to TRBJ1-2; tentative D call: TRBD1 (6 bases). The sequenced sample consisted of PBMCs. CDR3 nucleotides: TGTGCCAGCAGTGGAACAGGGAATGGCTACACCTTC. It translates to CASSGTGNGYTF.